The entry that follows covers one T cell receptor beta chain sequence. The germline V and J ends were trimmed by 8 bases and 0 bases, with 11 bases remaining between them. From germline, CDR1 is SNHLY and CDR2 FYNNEI. The CDR3 runs to 14 residues. This sample was taken from a study of blood T cell repertoires in COVID-19. Turning to the study itself: There were acute and convalescent COVID-19 samples, and they came from the United States, Italy and Spain. In each case, the material was cDNA or gDNA derived from T cells, B-cell-depleted T cells, or PBMCs.

Methods used by the authors: Cell counts per sample came from amplifying reference gene primers. Some clones are missing from TCRdb's copy, which holds only in-frame ones; the method was immunoSEQ multiplex PCR. V and J calls and clone size come straight from that table; D and trimming were deduced from the DNA. In the table there are about 32,000 clones, 80% to 90% of which are singletons. The V gene is TRBV2, the J gene TRBJ1-5; TRBD1 might be the D (6 bases). This receptor was taken from a woman older than 75 with active or convalescent COVID-19. The sample comprised peripheral blood. The DNA of the CDR3 is TGTGCCAGCGGGGACACTAATAGCAATCAGCCCCAGCATTTT. Protein sequence: CASGDTNSNQPQHF.